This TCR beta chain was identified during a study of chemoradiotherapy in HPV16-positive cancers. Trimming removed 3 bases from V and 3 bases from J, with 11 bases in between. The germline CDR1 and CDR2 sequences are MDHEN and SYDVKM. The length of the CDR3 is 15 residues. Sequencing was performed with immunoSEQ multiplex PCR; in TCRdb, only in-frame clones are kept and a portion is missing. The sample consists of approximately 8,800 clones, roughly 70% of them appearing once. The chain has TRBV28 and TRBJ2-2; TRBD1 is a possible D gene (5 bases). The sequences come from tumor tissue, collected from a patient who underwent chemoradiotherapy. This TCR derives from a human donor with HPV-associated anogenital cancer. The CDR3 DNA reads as TGTGCCAGCAGTTTCGGCAGGGTCGACACCGGGGAGCTGTTTTTT. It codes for CASSFGRVDTGELFF. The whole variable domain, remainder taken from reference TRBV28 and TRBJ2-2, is DVKVTQSSRYLVKRTGEKVFLECVQDMDHENMFWYRQDPGLGLRLIYFSYDVKMKEKGDIPEGYSVSREKKERFSLILESASTNQTSMYLCASSFGRVDTGELFFGEGSRLTVL.